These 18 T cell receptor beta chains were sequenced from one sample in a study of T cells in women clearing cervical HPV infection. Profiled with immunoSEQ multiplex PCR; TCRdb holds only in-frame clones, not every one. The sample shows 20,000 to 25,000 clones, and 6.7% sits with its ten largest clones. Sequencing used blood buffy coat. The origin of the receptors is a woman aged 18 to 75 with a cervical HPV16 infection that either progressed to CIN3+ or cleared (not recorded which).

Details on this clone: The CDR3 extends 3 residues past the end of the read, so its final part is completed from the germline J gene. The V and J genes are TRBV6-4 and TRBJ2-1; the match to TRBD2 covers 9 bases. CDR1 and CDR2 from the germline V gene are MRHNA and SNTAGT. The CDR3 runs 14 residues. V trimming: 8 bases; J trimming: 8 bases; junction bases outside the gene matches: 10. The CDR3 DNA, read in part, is TGTGCCAGCTCATTAGCGGGAGTCGGAGATGAG. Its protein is CASSLAGVGDE. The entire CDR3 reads CASSLAGVGDEQFF.

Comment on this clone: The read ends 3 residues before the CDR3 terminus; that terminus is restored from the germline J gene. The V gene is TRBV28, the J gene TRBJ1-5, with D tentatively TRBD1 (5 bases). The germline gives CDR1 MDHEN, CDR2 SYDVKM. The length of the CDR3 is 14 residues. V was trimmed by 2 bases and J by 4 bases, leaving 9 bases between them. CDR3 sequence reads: CASSLMEGNQPQHF. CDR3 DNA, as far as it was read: TGTGCCAGCAGTTTAATGGAGGGGAATCAGCCC.

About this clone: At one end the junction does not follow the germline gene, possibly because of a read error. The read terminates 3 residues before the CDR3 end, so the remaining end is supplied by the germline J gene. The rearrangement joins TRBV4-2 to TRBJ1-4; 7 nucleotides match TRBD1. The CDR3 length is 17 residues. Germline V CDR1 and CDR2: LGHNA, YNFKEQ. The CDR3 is CASSQDLVSRGREKLFF. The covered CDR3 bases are TGCGCCAGCAGCCAAGACTTAGTGTCCAGGGGGAGGGAAAAA.

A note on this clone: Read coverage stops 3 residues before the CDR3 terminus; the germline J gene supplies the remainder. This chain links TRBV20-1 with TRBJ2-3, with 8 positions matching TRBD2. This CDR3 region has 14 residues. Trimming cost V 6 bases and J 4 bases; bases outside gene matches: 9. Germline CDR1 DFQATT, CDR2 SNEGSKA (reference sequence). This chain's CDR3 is CSASLTSGADTQYF. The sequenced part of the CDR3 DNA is TGCAGTGCAAGCCTAACTAGCGGAGCAGATACG.

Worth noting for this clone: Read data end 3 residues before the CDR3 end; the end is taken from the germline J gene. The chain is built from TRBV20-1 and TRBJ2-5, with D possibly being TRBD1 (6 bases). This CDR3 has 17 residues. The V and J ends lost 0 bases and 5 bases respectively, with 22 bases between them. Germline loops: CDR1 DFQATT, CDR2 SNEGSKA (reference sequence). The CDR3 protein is CSARDLTGSRGAETQYF. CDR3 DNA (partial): TGCAGTGCTAGAGATCTGACCGGTAGCAGGGGAGCGGAGACC.

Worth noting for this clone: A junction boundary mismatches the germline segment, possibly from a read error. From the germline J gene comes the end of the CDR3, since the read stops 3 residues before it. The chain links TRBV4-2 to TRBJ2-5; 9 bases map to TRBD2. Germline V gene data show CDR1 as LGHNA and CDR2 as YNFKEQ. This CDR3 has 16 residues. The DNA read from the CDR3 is TGCGCCAGCAGCCAGGTAGCGGGAGTTGGGGGAGAGACC. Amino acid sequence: CASSQVAGVGGET. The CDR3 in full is CASSQVAGVGGETQYF.

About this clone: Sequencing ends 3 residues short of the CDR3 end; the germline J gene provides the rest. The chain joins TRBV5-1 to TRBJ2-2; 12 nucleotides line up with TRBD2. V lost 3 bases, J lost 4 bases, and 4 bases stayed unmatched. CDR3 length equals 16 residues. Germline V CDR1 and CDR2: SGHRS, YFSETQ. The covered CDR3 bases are TGCGCCAGCAGCTCTAGCGGGAGGGTTGGCACCGGGGAG. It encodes CASSSSGRVGTGE. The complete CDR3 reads CASSSSGRVGTGELFF.

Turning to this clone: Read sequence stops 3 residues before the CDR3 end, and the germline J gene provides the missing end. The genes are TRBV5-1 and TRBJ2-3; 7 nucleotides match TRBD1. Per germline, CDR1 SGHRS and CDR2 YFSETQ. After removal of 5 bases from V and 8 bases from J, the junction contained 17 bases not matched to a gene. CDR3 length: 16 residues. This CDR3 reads CASSDAGTVPAATQYF. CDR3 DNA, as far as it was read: TGCGCCAGCAGTGACGCCGGGACAGTTCCCGCAGCTACG. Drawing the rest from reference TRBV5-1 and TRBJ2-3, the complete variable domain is KAGVTQTPRYLIKTRGQQVTLSCSPISGHRSVSWYQQTPGQGLQFLFEYFSETQRNKGNFPGRFSGRQFSNSRSEMNVSTLELGDSALYLCASSDAGTVPAATQYFGPGTRLTVL.

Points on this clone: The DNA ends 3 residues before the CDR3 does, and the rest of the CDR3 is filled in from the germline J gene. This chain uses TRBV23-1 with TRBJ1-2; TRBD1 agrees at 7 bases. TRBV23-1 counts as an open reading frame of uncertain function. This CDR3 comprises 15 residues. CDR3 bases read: TGCGCCAGCAGTCAATTACAACAGGGGTTGCACGAC. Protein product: CASSQLQQGLHD. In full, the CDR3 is CASSQLQQGLHDYTF.

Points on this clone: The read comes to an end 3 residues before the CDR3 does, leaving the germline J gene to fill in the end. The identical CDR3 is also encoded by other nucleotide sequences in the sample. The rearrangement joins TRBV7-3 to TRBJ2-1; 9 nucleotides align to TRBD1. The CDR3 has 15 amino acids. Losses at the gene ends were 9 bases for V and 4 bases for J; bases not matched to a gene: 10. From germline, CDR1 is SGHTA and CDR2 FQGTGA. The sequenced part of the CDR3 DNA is TGTGCCAGTAGCCTAGGGGACAGGGTTTACAATGAG. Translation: CASSLGDRVYNE. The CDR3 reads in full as CASSLGDRVYNEQFF.

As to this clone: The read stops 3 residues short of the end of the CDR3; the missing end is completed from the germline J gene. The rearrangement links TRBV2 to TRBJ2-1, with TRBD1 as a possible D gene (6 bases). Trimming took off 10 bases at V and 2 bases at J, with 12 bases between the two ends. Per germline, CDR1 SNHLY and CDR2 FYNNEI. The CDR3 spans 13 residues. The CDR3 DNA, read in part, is TGTGCCACCCACAGGGAACCCTACAATGAG. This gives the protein CATHREPYNE. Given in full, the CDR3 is CATHREPYNEQFF.

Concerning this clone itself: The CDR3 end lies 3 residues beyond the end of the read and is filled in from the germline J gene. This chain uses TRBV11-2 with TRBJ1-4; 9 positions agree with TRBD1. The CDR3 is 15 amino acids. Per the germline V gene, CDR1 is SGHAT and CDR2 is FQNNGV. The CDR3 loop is CASSPHRGQNSPLFF. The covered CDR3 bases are TGTGCCAGCAGCCCTCACAGGGGGCAGAATTCACCA. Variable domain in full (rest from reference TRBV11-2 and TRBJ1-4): EAGVAQSPRYKIIEKRQSVAFWCNPISGHATLYWYQQILGQGPKLLIQFQNNGVVDDSQLPKDRFSAERLKGVDSTLKIQPAKLEDSAVYLCASSPHRGQNSPLFFGSGTQLSVL.

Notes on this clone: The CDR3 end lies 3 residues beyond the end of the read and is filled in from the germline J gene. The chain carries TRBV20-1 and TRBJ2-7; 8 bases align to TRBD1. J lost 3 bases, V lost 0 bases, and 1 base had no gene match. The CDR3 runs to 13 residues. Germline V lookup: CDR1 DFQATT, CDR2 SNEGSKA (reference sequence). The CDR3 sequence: CSARDGQGYEQYF. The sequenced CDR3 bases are TGCAGTGCTAGAGACGGACAGGGCTACGAG.

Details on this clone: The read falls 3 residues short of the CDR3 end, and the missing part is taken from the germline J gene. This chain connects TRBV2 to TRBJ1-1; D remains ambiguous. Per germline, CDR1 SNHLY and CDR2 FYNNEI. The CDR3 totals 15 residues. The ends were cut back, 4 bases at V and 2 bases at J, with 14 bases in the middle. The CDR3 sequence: CASSGPAATNTEAFF. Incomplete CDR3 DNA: TGTGCCAGCAGTGGGCCGGCGGCTACTAACACTGAA.

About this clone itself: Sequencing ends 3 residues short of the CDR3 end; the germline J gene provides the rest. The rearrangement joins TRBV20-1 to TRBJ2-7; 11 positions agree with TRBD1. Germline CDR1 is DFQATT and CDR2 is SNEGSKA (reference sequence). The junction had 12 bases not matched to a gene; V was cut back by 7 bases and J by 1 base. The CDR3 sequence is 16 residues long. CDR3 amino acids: CSVSGTGGSLSYEQYF. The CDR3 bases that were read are TGCAGTGTCTCCGGGACAGGGGGTTCTTTATCCTACGAG.

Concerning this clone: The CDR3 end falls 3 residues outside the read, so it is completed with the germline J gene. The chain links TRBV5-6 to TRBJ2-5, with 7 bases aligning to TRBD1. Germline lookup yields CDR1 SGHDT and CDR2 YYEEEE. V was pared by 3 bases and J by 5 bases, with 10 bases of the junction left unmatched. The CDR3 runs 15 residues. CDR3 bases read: TGTGCCAGCAGCTCGGGGACAGCCACCAGGGAGACC. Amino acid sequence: CASSSGTATRET. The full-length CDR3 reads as CASSSGTATRETQYF.

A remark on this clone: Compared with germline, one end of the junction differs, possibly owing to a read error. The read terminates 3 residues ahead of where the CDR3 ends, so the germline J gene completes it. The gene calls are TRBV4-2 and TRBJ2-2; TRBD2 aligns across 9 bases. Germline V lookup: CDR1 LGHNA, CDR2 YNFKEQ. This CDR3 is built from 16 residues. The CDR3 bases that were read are TGCGCCAGCAGCCCTTTAGCGGGGGCGAACACCGGGGAG. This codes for CASSPLAGANTGE. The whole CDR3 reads CASSPLAGANTGELFF.

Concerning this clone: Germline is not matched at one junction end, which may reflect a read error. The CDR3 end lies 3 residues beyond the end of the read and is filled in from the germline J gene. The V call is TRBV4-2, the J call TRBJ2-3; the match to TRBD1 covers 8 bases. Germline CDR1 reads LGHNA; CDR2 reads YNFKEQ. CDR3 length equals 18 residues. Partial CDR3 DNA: TGCGCCAGCAGCCAAGATAACGGGACAGGAGGGGGGACAGATACG. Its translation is CASSQDNGTGGGTDT. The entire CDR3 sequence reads CASSQDNGTGGGTDTQYF.